The 24 T cell receptor beta chains below come from one sample, sequenced in a study of CD8 T cells in Susac syndrome. When the RNA was reverse transcribed, random hexamers were used with an input of roughly 0.5 to 1 ug. TCRdb passed the immunoSEQ multiplex PCR reads through MiXCR, listing each CDR3 protein once. The sample carries roughly 190,000 distinct CDR3 sequences, roughly 90% recorded once. Sequencing was performed on CD4+ T cells from PBMCs. Receptors originate from a human donor with Susac syndrome.

The V call is TRBV9, the J call TRBJ2-2; TRBD1 agrees at 7 bases. This CDR3 comprises 17 residues. Germline V gives CDR1 SGDLS, CDR2 YYNGEE. The V and J ends lost 0 bases and 3 bases, in that order; junction bases with no gene match: 8. The CDR3 DNA reads TGTGCCAGCAGCGTAGTCGGTATACAGGGGTACACCGGGGAGCTGTTTTTT. This gives the protein CASSVVGIQGYTGELFF.

This sequence joins TRBV20-1 and TRBJ1-6; D not resolved. Germline V gene lookup returns CDR1 DFQATT and CDR2 SNEGSKA (reference sequence). The CDR3 has 13 residues. Trimming removed 3 bases at V and 5 bases at J, with 8 bases between. The CDR3 sequence: CSARRQHNSPLHF. Here the CDR3 DNA reads TGCAGTGCTAGGAGGCAGCATAATTCACCCCTCCACTTT.

This clonotype showed up just once. The chain carries TRBV7-3 and TRBJ1-1; the D gene is possibly TRBD1 (6 bases). This CDR3 contains 13 residues. Per the germline V gene, CDR1 is SGHTA and CDR2 is FQGTGA. Trimming took off 5 bases at V and 7 bases at J, with 14 bases between the two ends. The CDR3 loop is CASSEGQYLEAFF. As DNA, the CDR3 is TGTGCCAGCAGCGAAGGACAGTACCTTGAAGCTTTCTTT. Based on the CDR3 plus reference TRBV7-3 and TRBJ1-1, the full variable domain is GAGVSQTPSNKVTEKGKYVELRCDPISGHTALYWYRQSLGQGPEFLIYFQGTGAADDSGLPNDRFFAVRPEGSVSTLKIQRTERGDSAVYLCASSEGQYLEAFFGQGTRLTVV.

This clonotype was detected once. The V gene is TRBV12-3 or TRBV12-4, the J gene TRBJ2-1, with 8 bases lining up with TRBD2. J gave up 7 bases and V 6 bases, and 14 bases lay outside the gene matches. The CDR3 length is 16 residues. This chain's CDR3 is CASSSYFSGELNEQFF. CDR3 DNA sequence: TGTGCCAGCAGCTCCTACTTTAGCGGGGAATTGAATGAGCAGTTCTTC.

The chain recombines TRBV30 with TRBJ1-5, with D unresolved. Germline CDR1 is GTSNPN and CDR2 is SVGIG (reference sequence). The CDR3 spans 14 residues. V was cut by 0 bases and J by 5 bases, with 11 bases left in between. The CDR3 DNA is TGTGCCTGGAGTGTAGGGCTCGGTGATCAGCCCCAGCATTTT. Its translation is CAWSVGLGDQPQHF.

This rearrangement joins TRBV11-2 to TRBJ1-1; D is unresolved. CDR1 is SGHAT and CDR2 is FQNNGV in the germline V gene. Trimming cost V 1 base and J 4 bases, with 7 bases left between them. The CDR3 is made up of 13 amino acids. DNA for the CDR3: TGTGCCAGCAGCTTAGGCCGCGGCACTGAAGCTTTCTTT. Translating gives CASSLGRGTEAFF.

This chain joins TRBV5-1 and TRBJ2-7; 8 nucleotides agree with TRBD1. There are 15 residues in the CDR3. The germline gives CDR1 SGHRS, CDR2 YFSETQ. V lost 0 bases and J lost 6; bases outside the gene matches: 8. Here the CDR3 reads CASSLGQQGESEQYF. CDR3 bases: TGCGCCAGCAGCTTGGGTCAACAGGGGGAAAGCGAGCAGTACTTC.

This sequence joins TRBV9 and TRBJ2-1, with TRBD2 identical over 9 bases. This CDR3 is built from 18 residues. V lost 7 bases and J lost 5; bases outside the gene matches: 19. Germline V CDR1 and CDR2: SGDLS, YYNGEE. In DNA form, the CDR3 reads TGTGCCAGCGCATACCGATCTAGCGGGACGTGGGAGAACAATGAGCAGTTCTTC. Translated: CASAYRSSGTWENNEQFF.

The chain couples TRBV12-3 or TRBV12-4 to TRBJ1-1; no definite D call. The length of the CDR3 is 16 residues. V gave up 0 bases and J gave up 0 bases, with 11 bases separating them. The CDR3, as DNA: TGTGCCAGCAGTTTAGCACGAGGACCGATGAACACTGAAGCTTTCTTT. Protein: CASSLARGPMNTEAFF.

This sequence joins TRBV7-9 and TRBJ2-5; D possibly uses TRBD1 or TRBD2 (6 bases each). The germline V gene has CDR1 SEHNR and CDR2 FQNEAQ (reference sequence). Trimming removed 5 bases at V and 4 bases at J, with 14 bases between. The CDR3 totals 14 residues. This CDR3 reads CASSGGGRGETQYF. The CDR3 nucleotides read TGTGCCAGCAGCGGAGGGGGACGGGGAGAGACCCAGTACTTC.

This chain joins TRBV28 and TRBJ1-4; D not resolved. Deletions cut 7 bases from V and 0 bases from J, with 9 bases between. Germline-derived CDR1 and CDR2 are MDHEN and SYDVKM. This CDR3 is 14 amino acids long. This chain's CDR3 is CASKGVATNEKLFF. As DNA, the CDR3 is TGTGCCAGCAAGGGCGTGGCAACTAATGAAAAACTGTTTTTT.

This clonotype occurred once. The chain employs TRBV24-1 and TRBJ2-1; 9 bases are shared with TRBD1. Germline CDR1 is KGHDR and CDR2 is SFDVKD. The length of the CDR3 is 17 residues. J gave up 5 bases and V 3 bases, and 10 bases lay outside the gene matches. CDR3: CATSDPFRDRVNNEQFF. CDR3 in DNA: TGTGCCACCAGTGATCCTTTCCGGGACAGGGTAAACAATGAGCAGTTCTTC.

The genes are TRBV20-1 and TRBJ2-5, with TRBD2 matching 8 bases. The germline gives CDR1 DFQATT, CDR2 SNEGSKA (reference sequence). This CDR3 spans 14 amino acids. The V segment lost 7 bases and the J segment 3 bases; nucleotides outside the gene matches: 10. Here the CDR3 reads CSVYSGAGEETQYF. Written as DNA, the CDR3 is TGCAGTGTCTATAGCGGGGCGGGGGAAGAGACCCAGTACTTC.

The chain recombines TRBV3-1 with TRBJ1-1; 9 bases match TRBD1. The CDR3 is made up of 15 amino acids. Losses at the gene ends were 4 bases for V and 5 bases for J; bases not matched to a gene: 8. The germline gives CDR1 LGHDT, CDR2 YNNKEL (reference sequence). CDR3 region: CASSRPTGGFTEAFF. The CDR3 bases are TGTGCCAGCAGCCGACCTACAGGGGGCTTTACTGAAGCTTTCTTT.

The gene calls are TRBV5-1 and TRBJ2-1, with a weak D call TRBD1 (6 bases). This CDR3 is built from 14 residues. Germline CDR1 reads SGHRS; CDR2 reads YFSETQ. In DNA form, the CDR3 reads TGCGCGTCGGGCGGCACAGGGTTATACAATGAGCAGTTCTTC. Its translation: CASGGTGLYNEQFF.

The chain carries TRBV11-2 and TRBJ2-7, with D possibly TRBD2 on 6 matching bases. The CDR3 extends over 13 amino acids. Trimming cost V 7 bases and J 0 bases, with 10 bases left between them. CDR1 is SGHAT, CDR2 FQNNGV, per germline. CDR3 sequence: CASNAGSSYEQYF. CDR3 nucleotide sequence: TGTGCCAGCAACGCCGGGAGCTCCTACGAGCAGTACTTC. The variable domain in full, completed from reference TRBV11-2 and TRBJ2-7, reads EAGVAQSPRYKIIEKRQSVAFWCNPISGHATLYWYQQILGQGPKLLIQFQNNGVVDDSQLPKDRFSAERLKGVDSTLKIQPAKLEDSAVYLCASNAGSSYEQYFGPGTRLTVT.

This clonotype was seen a single time. V usage is TRBV29-1 and J usage is TRBJ2-7; 9 bases are a match to TRBD1. Losses at the gene ends were 6 bases for V and 7 bases for J; bases not matched to a gene: 16. The CDR3 totals 15 residues. In germline, CDR1 is SQVTM, CDR2 ANQGSEA. CDR3 region: CSVETTGGPSPEQYF. CDR3 in DNA: TGCAGCGTCGAGACGACAGGGGGACCTTCCCCGGAGCAGTACTTC.

The chain links TRBV19 to TRBJ2-1; D is uncertain. Between the trimmed V and J ends, which lost 7 bases and 3 bases, there was a span of 10 bases. This CDR3 comprises 13 residues. Germline V CDR1 and CDR2: LNHDA, SQIVND (reference sequence). Here the CDR3 DNA reads TGTGCCAGTAAAGGCCCACGCTACAATGAGCAGTTCTTC. It specifies CASKGPRYNEQFF.

The chain couples TRBV7-9 to TRBJ2-7; 15 bases map to TRBD2. The junction had 0 bases not matched to a gene; V was cut back by 4 bases and J by 2 bases. Germline V lookup: CDR1 SEHNR, CDR2 FQNEAQ (reference sequence). The CDR3 totals 15 residues. CDR3 residues: CASSWTSGRAYEQYF. CDR3 sequence (DNA): TGTGCCAGCAGCTGGACTAGCGGGAGGGCCTACGAGCAGTACTTC.

J is TRBJ1-2 and V is TRBV7-9; maybe TRBD1 (5 bases). The CDR3 length is 14 residues. Trimming removed 6 bases at V and 4 bases at J, with 15 bases between. CDR1 SEHNR and CDR2 FQNEAQ come from the germline V gene (reference sequence). The CDR3 nucleotides read TGTGCCAGCAGAGGGACGGGCTCCGTCTATGGCTACACCTTC. Protein sequence: CASRGTGSVYGYTF.

J is TRBJ2-3 and V is TRBV30; D is ambiguous. From germline, CDR1 is GTSNPN and CDR2 SVGIG (reference sequence). The CDR3 extends over 12 amino acids. V was shortened by 3 bases and J by 6 bases, with 10 bases between the two germline ends. The CDR3 loop reads CAWSAGGDTQYF. DNA of the CDR3: TGTGCCTGGAGCGCCGGTGGGGATACGCAGTATTTT.

The chain couples TRBV20-1 to TRBJ1-2, with 7 bases identical to TRBD1. Germline CDR1 and CDR2: DFQATT and SNEGSKA (reference sequence). The junction had 8 bases not matched to a gene; V was cut back by 6 bases and J by 4 bases. The CDR3 has 13 amino acids. The CDR3 region is CSANSGGAYGYTF. CDR3 nucleotides: TGCAGTGCCAACTCAGGGGGTGCCTATGGCTACACCTTC.

CDR3 residues: CASRRGEADTGELFF. CDR3 in DNA: TGTGCCAGCAGGAGGGGGGAGGCCGACACCGGGGAGCTGTTTTTT. The chain couples TRBV12-3 or TRBV12-4 to TRBJ2-2, with D perhaps matching TRBD1 or TRBD2 (6 bases each). V was shortened by 6 bases and J by 3 bases, with 14 bases between the two germline ends. This CDR3 comprises 15 residues.

This chain links TRBV2 with TRBJ1-5, with D possibly being TRBD1 (5 bases). The CDR3 totals 15 residues. V was pared by 5 bases and J by 4 bases, with 15 bases between. The V gene's germline CDR1 is SNHLY and CDR2 FYNNEI. The CDR3 reads CASSSATVGNQPQHF. In DNA, the CDR3 is TGTGCCAGCAGTTCGGCGACAGTGGGGAATCAGCCCCAGCATTTT.